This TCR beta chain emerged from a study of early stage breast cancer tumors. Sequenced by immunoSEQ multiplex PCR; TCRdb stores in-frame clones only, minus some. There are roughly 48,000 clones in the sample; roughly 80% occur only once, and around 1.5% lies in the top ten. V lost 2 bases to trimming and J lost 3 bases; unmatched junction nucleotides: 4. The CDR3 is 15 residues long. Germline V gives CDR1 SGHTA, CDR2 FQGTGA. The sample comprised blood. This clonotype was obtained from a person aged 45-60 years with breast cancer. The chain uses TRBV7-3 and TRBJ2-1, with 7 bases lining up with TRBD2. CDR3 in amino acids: CASSLQASGYNEQFF. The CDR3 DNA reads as TGTGCCAGCAGCTTACAGGCTAGCGGCTACAATGAGCAGTTCTTC.